Listed below are T cell receptor beta chains from one sample, sequenced in a study of cytomegalovirus exposure and HLA in healthy donors. The repertoire was sequenced with immunoSEQ multiplex PCR; TCRdb's copy has only in-frame clones and lacks some. The data show approximately 140,000 clones, approximately 77% seen once. Sequencing was carried out using PBMCs. These receptors were taken from a woman between 45 and 65 years old in good health and CMV-seronegative. Both conserved end residues are part of each CDR3. Fields, in order: J gene, D gene, V gene, clone size, CDR3 DNA, CDR3 protein. A D gene is named only where the DNA matches it firmly. Size is omitted from some rows. Given values are once, few, many or a class for expanded clones.

TRBJ1-1 TRBD1 TRBV7-2 - TGTGCCAGCAGCCCATCAGGGGGGCTGAACACTGAAGCTTTCTTT CASSPSGGLNTEAFF
TRBJ2-3 TRBD2 TRBV4-2 once TGTGCCAGCAGCCCGAGGGACGGGGGGGCAGATACGCAGTATTTT CASSPRDGGADTQYF
TRBJ2-7 - TRBV5-1 once TGCGCCAGCAGCTTGGGAACTATAGCCCTAGGAGACTCCTACGAGCAGTACTTC CASSLGTIALGDSYEQYF
TRBJ2-5 TRBD2 TRBV6-4 - TGTGCCAGCAGTGAAGGGACTAGCTCGGAGACCCAGTACTTC CASSEGTSSETQYF
TRBJ1-2 - TRBV7-9 - TGTGCCAGCAGCTTCCGACTACCTGACACGACGGATGGCTACACCTTC CASSFRLPDTTDGYTF
TRBJ1-5 TRBD1 TRBV29-1 - TGCAGCGTTGGCACAGGGGGTGGACAGCCCCAGCATTTT CSVGTGGGQPQHF
TRBJ1-2 TRBD1 TRBV19 - TGTGCCAGTAGTTCCCAGGGGGCTGGGGGCTACACCTTC CASSSQGAGGYTF
TRBJ2-3 TRBD2 TRBV27 - TGTGCCAGCAGGACTAGCGGGGGCACAGATACGCAGTATTTT CASRTSGGTDTQYF
TRBJ1-2 - TRBV4-1 - TGCGCCAGCAGCCTCCAGGGGTTGGGTGGCTACACCTTC CASSLQGLGGYTF
TRBJ2-2 - TRBV4-2 once TGTGCCAGCAGCCAAGACAGGGCCAACACCGGGGAGCTGTTTTTT CASSQDRANTGELFF
TRBJ1-1 - TRBV19 - TGTGCCAGTAGTACCACACTAATCGGGAACACTGAAGCTTTCTTT CASSTTLIGNTEAFF
TRBJ2-3 TRBD2 TRBV9 - TGTGCCAGCAGCGTACTAGCGGGCACAGATACGCAGTATTTT CASSVLAGTDTQYF
TRBJ2-1 TRBD2 TRBV5-1 - TGCGCCAGCAGTTTATCGAGCGGGGGGGATCTCAATGAGCAGTTCTTC CASSLSSGGDLNEQFF
TRBJ2-1 TRBD1 TRBV7-7 once TGTGCTAGCAGCTGGGACAGGGACAATGAGCAGTTCTTC CASSWDRDNEQFF
TRBJ2-7 - TRBV20-1 few TGCAGTGCTATGGACACTTACGAGCAGTACTTC CSAMDTYEQYF
TRBJ2-7 TRBD1 TRBV30 - TGTGCCTGTCCAGGGACAGGGTTGGGGTACGAGCAGTACTTC CACPGTGLGYEQYF
TRBJ1-4 - TRBV5-6 once TGTGCCAGCAGCTTGAGCCCGAGGGAAAAACTGTTTTTT CASSLSPREKLFF
TRBJ2-1 - TRBV5-4 - TGTGCCAGCAGCTTGGGCAATCCAACTTACTACAATGAGCAGTTCTTC CASSLGNPTYYNEQFF
TRBJ1-2 - TRBV5-1 - TGCGCCAGCAGCTTGGAAAGGGGCTTGGGCTATGGCTACACCTTC CASSLERGLGYGYTF
TRBJ1-3 - TRBV5-5 - TGTGCCAGCAGCTTCAATCCTACCCCTGGAAACACCATATATTTT CASSFNPTPGNTIYF
TRBJ1-4 - TRBV13 - TGTGCCAGCAGCTCTGATACAGGACCTAATGAAAAACTGTTTTTT CASSSDTGPNEKLFF
TRBJ1-1 - TRBV7-8 - TGTGCCAGCAGCTTGGAGGGAACCGACACTGAAGCTTTCTTT CASSLEGTDTEAFF
TRBJ1-3 - TRBV9 - TGTGCCAGCAGCGTCCAGGGGCTCTCTGGAAACACCATATATTTT CASSVQGLSGNTIYF
TRBJ1-5 TRBD1 TRBV2 - TGTGCCAGCAGTGGGACAGGCACCTTTGAGCCCCAGCATTTT CASSGTGTFEPQHF
TRBJ1-1 - TRBV27 - TGTGCCAGCAGCAATCCAACTGTAAACACTGAAGCTTTCTTT CASSNPTVNTEAFF
TRBJ2-1 TRBD2 TRBV27 few TGTGCCAGCAGCTCCCCCTTGGCGCGGGGGGGCGGTGAGCAGTTCTTC CASSSPLARGGGEQFF
TRBJ1-6 TRBD1 TRBV7-9 - TGTGCCAGCAGCCTTGGACAGGTTTATTCACCCCTCCACTTT CASSLGQVYSPLHF
TRBJ2-1 - TRBV7-6 once TGTGCCAGCAGCCGGACTTCGCAGGGAGGACGGGATGAGCAGTTCTTC CASSRTSQGGRDEQFF
TRBJ2-5 - TRBV28 - TGTGCCAGCAGACTGATTAGCGCGGATCAGGAGACCCAGTACTTC CASRLISADQETQYF
TRBJ2-3 - TRBV6-4 - TGTGCCAGCAGTGCCCAGGCTAGCACAGATACGCAGTATTTT CASSAQASTDTQYF
TRBJ2-6 - TRBV5-6 - TGTGCCAGCAGCTTGGAGGAGGGGGCGTACGGGGCCAACGTCCTGACTTTC CASSLEEGAYGANVLTF
TRBJ2-3 - TRBV12-5 - TGTGCTAGTGGTCCTAGCCCAGATACGCAGTATTTT CASGPSPDTQYF
TRBJ2-7 TRBD1 TRBV7-9 - TGTGCCAGCAGCTTAGTCGGGACAGGGCGGAACGAGCAGTACTTC CASSLVGTGRNEQYF
TRBJ2-7 TRBD1 TRBV5-1 few TGCGCCAGCAGCTTGAGGGACAGGGGAGACGAGCAGTACTTC CASSLRDRGDEQYF
TRBJ2-7 - TRBV29-1 - TGCAGCGTGACGGGGGGCGGGTACGAGCAGTACTTC CSVTGGGYEQYF
TRBJ1-5 TRBD1 TRBV7-8 - TGTGCCAGCAGCTTAGAGTCAGGGGGTATAAGCAATCAGCCCCAGCATTTT CASSLESGGISNQPQHF
TRBJ1-4 - TRBV7-9 - TGTGCCAGCAGCTCCTGGGGGGGGGTCGTTGATGAAAAACTGTTTTTT CASSSWGGVVDEKLFF
TRBJ2-7 - TRBV5-4 few TGTGCCAGCAGCTTCCTTAGGGGCCGCGATGCTGGGCAGTACTTC CASSFLRGRDAGQYF
TRBJ1-5 - TRBV1 - TGCACCAGCAGCCAACTGGGGACAGGGTTCATTAGCAATCAGCCCCAGCATTTT CTSSQLGTGFISNQPQHF
TRBJ2-5 - TRBV27 - TGTGCCAGCAGTCCCATAAAAGGGGACACCCAGGAGACCCAGTACTTC CASSPIKGDTQETQYF
TRBJ1-6 TRBD1 TRBV19 - TGTGCCAGTAGTCCTGGGACAGCTAATTCACCCCTCCACTTT CASSPGTANSPLHF
TRBJ2-3 TRBD1 TRBV30 - TGTGCCTGGGACCCGACAGGGGGCGAAGCAGATACGCAGTATTTT CAWDPTGGEADTQYF
TRBJ2-5 - TRBV11-1 - TGTGCCAGCAGCTTAGATGGGCCAGGGTGGGAGACCCAGTACTTC CASSLDGPGWETQYF
TRBJ2-7 - TRBV5-1 - TGCGCCAGCAGCTTGGACAGCTATCCCTACGAGCAGTACTTC CASSLDSYPYEQYF
TRBJ2-1 TRBD2 TRBV7-6 - TGTGCCAGCAGCTCCCGGACGGGCGGGGGATACAATGAGCAGTTCTTC CASSSRTGGGYNEQFF